The T cell receptor (beta chain) described here comes from a study of shared clonotypes between healthy human individuals. Findings and caveats of the study: Clonotypes not shared had lower generation probabilities than those common to all four donors.

The CDR3 has 13 amino acids. CDR1 and CDR2 from the germline V gene are MDHEN and SYDVKM. Trimming took 6 bases from V and 8 from J, leaving 16 bases between them. Sequencing was performed with immunoSEQ multiplex PCR; in TCRdb, only in-frame clones are kept and a portion is missing. The profile shows about 1 million clones, 70% to 80% of them singletons. As regards this clone: The antigen remains undetermined.

The genes are TRBV28 and TRBJ1-2, with D possibly being TRBD1 (6 bases). Sample: memory CD4+ T cells sorted from blood. The subset is: CD45RA-negative fraction. The sequence was collected from a man between 18 and 35 years old in good health. CDR3 bases: TGTGCCAGCAGGATGACAGGCTACTGGGGCTACACCTTC. Encoded protein: CASRMTGYWGYTF.